This note documents a single TCR beta chain sequence. Its specificity is unknown. This entry is derived from a study of cytomegalovirus exposure and HLA in healthy donors. Study-level information: A subsequent analysis stated that the 120 or so validation repertoires were run on the same platform as the roughly 670 first-cohort repertoires. General observations from the study: Generally TCR sequences proved uncommon, though certain public TCRs appeared in numerous donors. Researchers counted over 150 TCR beta chains as cytomegalovirus-associated. Reportedly, cytomegalovirus status was diagnosed with high sensitivity and specificity.

Clones were read by immunoSEQ multiplex PCR, and TCRdb kept only the in-frame ones, dropping some. The data contain under 65,000 clones, roughly nine tenths of them singletons. Sequencing was done on a sample of PBMCs. The sequence was obtained from a woman in her late teens or twenties in good health and CMV-seropositive.

DNA of the CDR3: TGTGCCAGCAGCCGTCGACAGGACAATTCACCCCTCCACTTT. Translating gives CASSRRQDNSPLHF. V and J are TRBV28 and TRBJ1-6; a weak D match, TRBD1 (6 bases). V dropped 6 bases and J dropped 7 bases, with 13 bases sitting between them. The CDR3 runs 14 residues. Germline loops: CDR1 MDHEN, CDR2 SYDVKM.